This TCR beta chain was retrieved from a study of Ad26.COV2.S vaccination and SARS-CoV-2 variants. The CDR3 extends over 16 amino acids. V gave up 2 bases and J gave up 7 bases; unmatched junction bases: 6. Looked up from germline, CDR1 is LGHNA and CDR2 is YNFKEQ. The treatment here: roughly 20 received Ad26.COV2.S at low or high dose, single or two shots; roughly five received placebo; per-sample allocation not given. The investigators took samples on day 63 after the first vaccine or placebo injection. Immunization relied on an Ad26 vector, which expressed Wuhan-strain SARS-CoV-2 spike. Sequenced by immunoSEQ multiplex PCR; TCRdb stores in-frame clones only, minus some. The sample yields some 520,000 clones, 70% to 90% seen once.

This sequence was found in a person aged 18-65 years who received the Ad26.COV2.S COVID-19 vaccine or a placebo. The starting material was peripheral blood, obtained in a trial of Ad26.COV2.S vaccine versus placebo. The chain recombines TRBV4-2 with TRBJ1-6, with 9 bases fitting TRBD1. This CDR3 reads CASSQTRDRDNSPLHF. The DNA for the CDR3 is TGTGCCAGCAGCCAAACTAGGGACAGGGACAATTCACCCCTCCACTTT.